This T cell receptor (beta chain) appears in the sequencing data of a study of spatial heterogeneity in lung cancer. The time point was: blood at routine non-recurrence follow-up after resection. MiXCR, run by TCRdb on the 5' RACE reads, gives a single entry per CDR3 protein. This sample yields 35,000 to 45,000 distinct CDR3 sequences, of which around 7.6% are seen a single time; 9.4% belongs to the top ten. This sequence was found in a male donor with early-stage non-small cell lung cancer. Source: PBMCs, taken at follow-up.

In nucleotides, the CDR3 is TGTGCCATCAGTGTCGGGGAGTCCTATGGCTACACCTTC. Amino acid sequence: CAISVGESYGYTF. The chain uses TRBV10-3 and TRBJ1-2, with D unresolved. CDR1 is ENHRY, CDR2 SYGVKD, per germline. This CDR3 is built from 13 residues. V was trimmed by 4 bases and J by 4 bases, leaving 10 bases between them.